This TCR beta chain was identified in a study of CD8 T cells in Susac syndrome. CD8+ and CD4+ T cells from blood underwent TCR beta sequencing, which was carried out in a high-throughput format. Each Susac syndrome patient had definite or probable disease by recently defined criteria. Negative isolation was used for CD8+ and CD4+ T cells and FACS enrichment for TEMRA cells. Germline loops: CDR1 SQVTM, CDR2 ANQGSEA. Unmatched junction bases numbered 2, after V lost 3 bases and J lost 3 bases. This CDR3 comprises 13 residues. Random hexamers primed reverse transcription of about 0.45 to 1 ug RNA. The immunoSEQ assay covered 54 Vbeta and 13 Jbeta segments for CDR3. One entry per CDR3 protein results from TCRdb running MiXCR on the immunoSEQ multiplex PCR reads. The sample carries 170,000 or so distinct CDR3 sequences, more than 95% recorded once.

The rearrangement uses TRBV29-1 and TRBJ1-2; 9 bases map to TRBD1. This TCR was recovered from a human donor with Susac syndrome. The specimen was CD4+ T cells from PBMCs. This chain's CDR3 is CSVDRTGDYGYTF. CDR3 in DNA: TGCAGCGTTGATCGGACAGGGGACTATGGCTACACCTTC.